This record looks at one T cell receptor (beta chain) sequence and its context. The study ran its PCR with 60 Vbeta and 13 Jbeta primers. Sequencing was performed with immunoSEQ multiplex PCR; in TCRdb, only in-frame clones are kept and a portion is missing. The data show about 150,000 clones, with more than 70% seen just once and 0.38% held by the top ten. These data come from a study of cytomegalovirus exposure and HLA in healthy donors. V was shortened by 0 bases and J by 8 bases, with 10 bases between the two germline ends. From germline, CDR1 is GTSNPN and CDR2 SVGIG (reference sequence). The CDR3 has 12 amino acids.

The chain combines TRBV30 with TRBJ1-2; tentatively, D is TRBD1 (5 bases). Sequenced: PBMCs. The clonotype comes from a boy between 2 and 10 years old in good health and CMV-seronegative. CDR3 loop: CAWSVLRGGYTF. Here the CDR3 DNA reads TGTGCCTGGAGTGTACTTAGGGGAGGCTACACCTTC.